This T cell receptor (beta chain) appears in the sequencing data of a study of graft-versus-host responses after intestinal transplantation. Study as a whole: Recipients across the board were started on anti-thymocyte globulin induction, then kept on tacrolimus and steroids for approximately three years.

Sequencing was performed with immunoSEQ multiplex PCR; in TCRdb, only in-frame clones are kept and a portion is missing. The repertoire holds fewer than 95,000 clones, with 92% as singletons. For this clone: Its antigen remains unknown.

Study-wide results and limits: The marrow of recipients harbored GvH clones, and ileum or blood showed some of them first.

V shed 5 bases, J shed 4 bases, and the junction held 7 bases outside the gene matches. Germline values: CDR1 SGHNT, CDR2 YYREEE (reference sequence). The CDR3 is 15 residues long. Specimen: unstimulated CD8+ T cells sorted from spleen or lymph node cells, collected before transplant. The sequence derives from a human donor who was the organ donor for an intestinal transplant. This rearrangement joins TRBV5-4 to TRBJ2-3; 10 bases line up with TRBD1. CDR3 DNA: TGTGCCAGCAGAGACACCGGGACAGGGGCAGATACGCAGTATTTT. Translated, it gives CASRDTGTGADTQYF.